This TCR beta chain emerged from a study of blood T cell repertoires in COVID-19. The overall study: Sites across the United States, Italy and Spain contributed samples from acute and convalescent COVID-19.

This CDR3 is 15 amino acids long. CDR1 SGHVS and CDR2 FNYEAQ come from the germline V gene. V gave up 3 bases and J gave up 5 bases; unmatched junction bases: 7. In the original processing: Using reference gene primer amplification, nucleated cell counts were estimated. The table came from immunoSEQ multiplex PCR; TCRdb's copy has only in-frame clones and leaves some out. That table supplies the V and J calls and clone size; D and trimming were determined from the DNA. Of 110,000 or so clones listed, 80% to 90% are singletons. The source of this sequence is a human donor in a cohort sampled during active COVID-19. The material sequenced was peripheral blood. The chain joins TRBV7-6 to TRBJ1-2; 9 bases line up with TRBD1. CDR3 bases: TGTGCCAGCAGCTTGGGGACAGGGAAGCGGTATGGCTACACCTTC. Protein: CASSLGTGKRYGYTF.